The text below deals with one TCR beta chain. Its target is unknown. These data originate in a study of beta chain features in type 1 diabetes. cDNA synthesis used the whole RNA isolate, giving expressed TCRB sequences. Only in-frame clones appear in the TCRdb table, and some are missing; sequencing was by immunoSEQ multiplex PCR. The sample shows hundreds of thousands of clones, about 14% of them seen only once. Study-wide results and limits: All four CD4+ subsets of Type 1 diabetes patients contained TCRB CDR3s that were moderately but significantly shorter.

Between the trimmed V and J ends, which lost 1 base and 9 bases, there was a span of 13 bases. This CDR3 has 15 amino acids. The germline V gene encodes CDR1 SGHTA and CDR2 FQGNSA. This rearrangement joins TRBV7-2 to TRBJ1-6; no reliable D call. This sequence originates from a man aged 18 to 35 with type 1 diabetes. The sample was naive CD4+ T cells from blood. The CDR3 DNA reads TGTGCCAGCAGCTTAGTGGGATCACCCCGTTCACCCCTCCACTTT. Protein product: CASSLVGSPRSPLHF.